Sequencing of this TCR beta chain was carried out in a study of T cell responses to AZD1222 COVID-19 vaccine. On this clone: Antigen: not known.

Data came from immunoSEQ multiplex PCR; TCRdb stores just in-frame clones and leaves some out. The sample yields around 170,000 clones, approximately 91% seen once. General study points: White British donors predominated, females outnumbered males, and clonal diversity was possibly underestimated. Repertoire sampling occurred only after the peak T cell response.

Germline assignment: CDR1 LNHDA and CDR2 SQIVND (reference sequence). The CDR3 contains 15 residues. The V segment lost 2 bases and the J segment 9 bases; nucleotides outside the gene matches: 10. The receptor was derived from an adult in good health. The sample in question was peripheral blood, obtained on day 0 of AZD1222 vaccination. The V and J genes are TRBV19 and TRBJ2-5, with TRBD2 identical over 9 bases. CDR3 coding DNA: TGTGCCAGTAGTATATCCCCTTCGAGCGGGGGGCCCCAGTACTTC. Protein: CASSISPSSGGPQYF. Full variable domain (remainder filled in from reference TRBV19 and TRBJ2-5): DGGITQSPKYLFRKEGQNVTLSCEQNLNHDAMYWYRQDPGQGLRLIYYSQIVNDFQKGDIAEGYSVSREKKESFPLTVTSAQKNPTAFYLCASSISPSSGGPQYFGPGTRLLVL.